This T cell receptor (beta chain) was profiled in a study of blood T cell repertoires in COVID-19. V was clipped by 5 bases and J by 5 bases, with 15 bases between them. This CDR3 has 14 residues. Germline CDR1 reads SGHTA; CDR2 reads FQGNSA. In the authors' methods: Estimation of nucleated cell counts relied on the amplification of reference gene primers. The data were produced by immunoSEQ multiplex PCR, yet TCRdb's version contains in-frame clones alone and is incomplete. The D gene and trimming were derived from the DNA, and the V and J assignments and clone size from that table. The sample shows 250,000 to 400,000 clones, around 86% of them seen only once. The table lists this clone with a few counts.

This receptor was taken from a middle-aged man with active or convalescent COVID-19. Material for sequencing was peripheral blood. The chain combines TRBV7-2 with TRBJ2-5; the D gene is possibly TRBD1 (6 bases). CDR3 in DNA: TGTGCCAGCAGCGCAACCTTTAGGGGGGAGACCCAGTACTTC. Amino acid sequence: CASSATFRGETQYF.